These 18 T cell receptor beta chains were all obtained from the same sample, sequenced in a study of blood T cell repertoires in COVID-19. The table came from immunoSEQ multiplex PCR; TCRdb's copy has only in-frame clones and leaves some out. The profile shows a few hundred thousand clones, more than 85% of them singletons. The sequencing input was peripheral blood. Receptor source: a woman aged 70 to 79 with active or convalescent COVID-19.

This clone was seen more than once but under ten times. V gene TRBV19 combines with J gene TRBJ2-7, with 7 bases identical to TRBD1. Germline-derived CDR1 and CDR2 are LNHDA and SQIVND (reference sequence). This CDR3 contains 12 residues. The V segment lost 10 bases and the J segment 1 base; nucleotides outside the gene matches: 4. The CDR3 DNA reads TGTGCCACAAGGGGACAGTCCTACGAGCAGTACTTC. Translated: CATRGQSYEQYF.

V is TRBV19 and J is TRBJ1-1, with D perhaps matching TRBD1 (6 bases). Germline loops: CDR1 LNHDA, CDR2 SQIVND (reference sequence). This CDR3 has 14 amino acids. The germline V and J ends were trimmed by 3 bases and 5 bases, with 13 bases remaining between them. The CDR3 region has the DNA TGTGCCAGTAGTATTCAGGGGTCGACGACTGAAGCTTTCTTT. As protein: CASSIQGSTTEAFF.

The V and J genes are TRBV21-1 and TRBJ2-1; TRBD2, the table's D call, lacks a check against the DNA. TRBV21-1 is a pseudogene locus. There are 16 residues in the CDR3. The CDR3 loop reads CASRPVSPTFYNEQFF. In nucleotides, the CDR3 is TGTGCCAGCAGGCCGGTCTCCCCAACCTTCTACAATGAGCAGTTCTTC.

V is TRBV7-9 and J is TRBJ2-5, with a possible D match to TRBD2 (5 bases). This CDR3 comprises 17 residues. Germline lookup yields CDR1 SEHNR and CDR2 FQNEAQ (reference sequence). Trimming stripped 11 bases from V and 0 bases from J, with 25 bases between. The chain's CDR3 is CAGSATGYRGYQETQYF. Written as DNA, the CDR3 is TGTGCCGGATCCGCGACGGGGTATCGCGGGTACCAAGAGACCCAGTACTTC.

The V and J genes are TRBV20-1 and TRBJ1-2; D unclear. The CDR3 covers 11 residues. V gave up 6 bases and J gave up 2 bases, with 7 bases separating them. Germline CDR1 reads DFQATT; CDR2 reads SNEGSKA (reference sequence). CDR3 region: CSASGNYGYTF. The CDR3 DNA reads TGCAGTGCAAGCGGGAACTATGGCTACACCTTC.

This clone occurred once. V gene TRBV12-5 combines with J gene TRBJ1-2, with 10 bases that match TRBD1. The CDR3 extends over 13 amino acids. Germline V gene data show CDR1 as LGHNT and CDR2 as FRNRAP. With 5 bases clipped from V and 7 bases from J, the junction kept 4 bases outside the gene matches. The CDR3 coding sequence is TGTGCTAGTGGTCTGACAGGGGGCATTGGCTACACCTTC. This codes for CASGLTGGIGYTF.

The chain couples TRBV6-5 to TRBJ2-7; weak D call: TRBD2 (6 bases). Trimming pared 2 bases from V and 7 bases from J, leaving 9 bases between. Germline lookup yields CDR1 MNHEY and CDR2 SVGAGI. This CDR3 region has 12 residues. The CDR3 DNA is TGTGCCAGCAGTTACAGGAGCGGGGAGCAGTACTTC. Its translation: CASSYRSGEQYF.

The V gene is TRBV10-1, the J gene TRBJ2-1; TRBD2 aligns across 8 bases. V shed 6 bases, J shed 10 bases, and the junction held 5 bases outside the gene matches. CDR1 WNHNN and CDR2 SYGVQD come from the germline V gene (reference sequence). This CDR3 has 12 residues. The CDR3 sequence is CASRGREGEQFF. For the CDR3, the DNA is TGCGCCAGCAGGGGCCGGGAGGGGGAGCAGTTCTTC.

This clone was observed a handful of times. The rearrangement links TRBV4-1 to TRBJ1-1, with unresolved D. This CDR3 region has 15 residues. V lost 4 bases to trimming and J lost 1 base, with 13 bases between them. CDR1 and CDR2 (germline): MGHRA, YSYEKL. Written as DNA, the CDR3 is TGCGCCAGCAGCCTGCATGGGGAGGGGAACACTGAAGCTTTCTTT. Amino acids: CASSLHGEGNTEAFF.

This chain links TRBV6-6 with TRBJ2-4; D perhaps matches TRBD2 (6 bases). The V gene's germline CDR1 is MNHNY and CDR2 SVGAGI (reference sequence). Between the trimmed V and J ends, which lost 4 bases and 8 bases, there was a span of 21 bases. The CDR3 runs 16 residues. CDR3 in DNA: TGTGCCAGCAGTTTAAGGGGTTCGGAGGGCCGGGACATTCAGTACTTC. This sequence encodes CASSLRGSEGRDIQYF.

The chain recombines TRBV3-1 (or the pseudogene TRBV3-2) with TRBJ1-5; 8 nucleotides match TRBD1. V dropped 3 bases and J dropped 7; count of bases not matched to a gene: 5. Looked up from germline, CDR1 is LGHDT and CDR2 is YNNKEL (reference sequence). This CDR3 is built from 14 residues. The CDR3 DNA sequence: TGTGCCAGCAGCCATTTGAGGGACAGGCAGCCCCAGCATTTT. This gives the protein CASSHLRDRQPQHF.

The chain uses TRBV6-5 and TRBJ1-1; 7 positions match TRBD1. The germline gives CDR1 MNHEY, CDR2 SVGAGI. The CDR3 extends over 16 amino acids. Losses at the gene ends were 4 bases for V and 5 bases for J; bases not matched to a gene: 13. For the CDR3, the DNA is TGTGCCAGCAGTTTAGGAGGGGGCGATGGCCGAACTGAAGCTTTCTTT. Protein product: CASSLGGGDGRTEAFF.

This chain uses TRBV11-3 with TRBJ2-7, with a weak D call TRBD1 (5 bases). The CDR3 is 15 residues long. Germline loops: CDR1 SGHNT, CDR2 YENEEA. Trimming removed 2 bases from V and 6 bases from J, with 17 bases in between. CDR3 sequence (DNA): TGTGCCAGCAGCTTAAGGTTTGGGGCAATCTCCGAGCAGTACTTC. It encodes CASSLRFGAISEQYF.

CDR3 sequence: CATSRLRGASSYNSPLHF. The CDR3, as DNA: TGTGCCACCAGCAGACTTCGGGGGGCAAGCTCCTATAATTCACCCCTCCACTTT. The gene calls are TRBV15 and TRBJ1-6, with D possibly matching TRBD1 (6 bases). The CDR3 sequence is 18 residues long. Germline V CDR1 and CDR2: LNHNV, YYDKDF (reference sequence). Trimming removed 2 bases at V and 0 bases at J, with 14 bases between.

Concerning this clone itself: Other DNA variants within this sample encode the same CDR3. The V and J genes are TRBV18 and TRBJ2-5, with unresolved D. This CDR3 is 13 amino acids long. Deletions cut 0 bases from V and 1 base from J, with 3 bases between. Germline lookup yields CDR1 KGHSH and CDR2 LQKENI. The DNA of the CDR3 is TGTGCCAGCTCACCACCCTCCCAAGAGACCCAGTACTTC. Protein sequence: CASSPPSQETQYF.

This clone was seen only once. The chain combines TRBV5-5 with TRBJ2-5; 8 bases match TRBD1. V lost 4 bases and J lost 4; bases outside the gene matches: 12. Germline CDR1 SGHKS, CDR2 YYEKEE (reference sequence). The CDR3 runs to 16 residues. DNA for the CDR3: TGTGCCAGCAGCCCCGGGTGGTCAGGGGGCATAGAGACCCAGTACTTC. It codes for CASSPGWSGGIETQYF.

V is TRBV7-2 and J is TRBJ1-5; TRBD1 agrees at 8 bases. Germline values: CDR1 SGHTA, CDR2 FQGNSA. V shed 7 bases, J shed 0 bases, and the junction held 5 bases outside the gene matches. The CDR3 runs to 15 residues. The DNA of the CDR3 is TGTGCCAGCAACTCAGGGGGCCCTAGCAATCAGCCCCAGCATTTT. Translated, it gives CASNSGGPSNQPQHF.

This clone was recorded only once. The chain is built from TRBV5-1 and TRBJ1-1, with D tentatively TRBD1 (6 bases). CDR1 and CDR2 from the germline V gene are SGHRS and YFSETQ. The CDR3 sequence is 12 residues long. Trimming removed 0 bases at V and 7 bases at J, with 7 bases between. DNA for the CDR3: TGCGCCAGCAGCTTGGAGGGGGATGAAGCTTTCTTT. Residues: CASSLEGDEAFF.